The 27 T cell receptor beta chains listed next were all sequenced from one sample in a study of T cell responses to AZD1222 COVID-19 vaccine. Clones were read by immunoSEQ multiplex PCR, and TCRdb kept only the in-frame ones, dropping some. This repertoire shows fewer than 150,000 clones, 92% found once; its top ten account for about 9.4%. Here the sequenced sample was peripheral blood, taken 28 days after the second AZD1222 dose. These receptors all stem from an adult who received the AZD1222 COVID-19 vaccine.

V gene TRBV7-8 combines with J gene TRBJ1-2, with TRBD1 matching 7 bases. Germline V gene lookup returns CDR1 SGHVS and CDR2 FQNEAQ. This CDR3 is 13 amino acids long. Germline trimming cut 5 bases from V and 4 bases from J; bases unmatched to any gene: 4. The CDR3 sequence is CASSPQGVYGYTF. In nucleotides, the CDR3 is TGTGCCAGCAGCCCCCAGGGGGTCTATGGCTACACCTTC.

V is TRBV19 and J is TRBJ1-5; a possible D gene is TRBD1 (5 bases). The CDR3 totals 16 residues. Germline assignment: CDR1 LNHDA and CDR2 SQIVND (reference sequence). With 2 bases removed from V and 1 base from J, the gap between germline ends came to 12 bases. This CDR3 is CASSITGGRSNQPQHF. DNA of the CDR3: TGTGCCAGTAGTATAACCGGGGGGAGAAGCAATCAGCCCCAGCATTTT.

The rearrangement uses TRBV7-2 and TRBJ1-5, with 8 nucleotides matching TRBD1. The CDR3 spans 15 residues. V gave up 5 bases and J gave up 2 bases; unmatched junction bases: 5. Germline V gene sequence: CDR1 SGHTA, CDR2 FQGNSA. Here the CDR3 reads CASSPDRAGNQPQHF. CDR3 bases: TGTGCCAGCAGCCCGGACAGGGCAGGCAATCAGCCCCAGCATTTT.

This rearrangement joins TRBV24-1 to TRBJ2-3; D is unresolved. Trimming removed 1 base from V and 6 bases from J, with 7 bases in between. Germline V gene data show CDR1 as KGHDR and CDR2 as SFDVKD. The CDR3 runs to 13 residues. The CDR3 here is CATSDFGGDTQYF. DNA for the CDR3: TGTGCCACCAGTGATTTCGGTGGGGATACGCAGTATTTT.

The chain links TRBV6-5 to TRBJ1-5, with D perhaps matching TRBD1 (5 bases). The V end lost 4 bases, the J end lost 0 bases, and 7 bases lay between the germline ends. Germline V gene sequence: CDR1 MNHEY, CDR2 SVGAGI. This CDR3 is built from 14 residues. Here the CDR3 DNA reads TGTGCCAGCAGTTGGACAAATAGCAATCAGCCCCAGCATTTT. Protein sequence: CASSWTNSNQPQHF.

This clone was counted a single time. J is TRBJ1-2 and V is TRBV5-1; 8 bases line up with TRBD1. The CDR3 loop spans 16 amino acids. Germline assignment: CDR1 SGHRS and CDR2 YFSETQ. Trimming cost V 1 base and J 1 base; bases outside gene matches: 6. CDR3 protein: CASSLQGARINYGYTF. In DNA, the CDR3 is TGCGCCAGCAGCTTGCAGGGGGCAAGAATTAACTATGGCTACACCTTC.

This sequence joins TRBV2 and TRBJ1-1, with D perhaps TRBD1 (6 bases). Trimming pared 6 bases from V and 0 bases from J, leaving 14 bases between. The CDR3 covers 15 residues. From germline, CDR1 is SNHLY and CDR2 FYNNEI. The CDR3 DNA sequence: TGTGCCAGCAGAGCCGGACAGCAACTGAACACTGAAGCTTTCTTT. Translation: CASRAGQQLNTEAFF.

The V gene is TRBV4-2, the J gene TRBJ2-5; the D call may be TRBD1 or TRBD2 (6 bases each). With 1 base removed from V and 3 bases from J, the gap between germline ends came to 9 bases. The V gene's germline CDR1 is LGHNA and CDR2 YNFKEQ. This CDR3 region has 14 residues. CDR3 bases: TGTGCCAGCAGCCAAGGGGGGGCGGAAGAGACCCAGTACTTC. Protein sequence: CASSQGGAEETQYF.

The chain uses TRBV19 and TRBJ1-5; unclear D gene. CDR3 length equals 15 residues. In germline, CDR1 is LNHDA, CDR2 SQIVND (reference sequence). V shed 3 bases and J shed 3 bases, with 12 bases lying between them. The CDR3 loop reads CASSISGVINQPQHF. In nucleotides, the CDR3 is TGTGCCAGTAGTATCTCGGGAGTAATCAATCAGCCCCAGCATTTT. The whole variable domain, remainder taken from reference TRBV19 and TRBJ1-5, is DGGITQSPKYLFRKEGQNVTLSCEQNLNHDAMYWYRQDPGQGLRLIYYSQIVNDFQKGDIAEGYSVSREKKESFPLTVTSAQKNPTAFYLCASSISGVINQPQHFGDGTRLSIL.

In the case of this clone: A much larger clone lies one base from this, so it may be a read error. Other nucleotide sequences from this sample produce the same CDR3. The rearrangement uses TRBV12-3 or TRBV12-4 and TRBJ1-1; D ambiguous. The length of the CDR3 is 11 residues. V lost 3 bases and J lost 4, with 3 bases in between. The CDR3 loop is CASSFGTEAFF. The CDR3 DNA follows: TGTGCCAGCAGTTTTGGCACTGAAGCTTTCTTT.

This clone occurred once. The gene calls are TRBV16 and TRBJ1-1; perhaps TRBD1 as D (5 bases). Germline CDR1 and CDR2: KGHSY and FQNENV. The CDR3 covers 13 residues. Trimming shortened V by 4 bases and J by 4 bases, and 10 bases separated the two germline ends. CDR3 in DNA: TGTGCCAGCAGCCGAGGGGAGAGCACTGAAGCTTTCTTT. Translated, it gives CASSRGESTEAFF.

CDR3 nucleotides: TGTGCCAGCAGCTTGGAACTAGCGGTCCAAGAGACCCAGTACTTC. Translated, it gives CASSLELAVQETQYF. The rearrangement links TRBV5-6 to TRBJ2-5, with 8 bases aligning to TRBD2. With 0 bases clipped from V and 1 base from J, the junction kept 2 bases outside the gene matches. Germline V gives CDR1 SGHDT, CDR2 YYEEEE. This CDR3 has 15 amino acids.

CDR3 nucleotide sequence: TGCGCCAGCAGGGGGACAGGGGTCAACACTGAAGCTTTCTTT. This codes for CASRGTGVNTEAFF. This chain connects TRBV10-2 to TRBJ1-1; TRBD1 agrees at 10 bases. The germline V gene has CDR1 WSHSY and CDR2 SAAADI. J gave up 2 bases and V 6 bases, and 3 bases lay outside the gene matches. The CDR3 has 14 amino acids.

The chain is built from TRBV27 and TRBJ1-2, with a tentative D call TRBD1 (6 bases). Per germline, CDR1 MNHEY and CDR2 SMNVEV (reference sequence). The CDR3 sequence is 12 residues long. The V end was cut by 6 bases, the J end by 4 bases, with 9 bases between. CDR3 DNA: TGTGCCAGCAGCGGGGGCATCTATGGCTACACCTTC. Amino acids: CASSGGIYGYTF.

The chain has TRBV7-8 and TRBJ1-3, with a weak D call TRBD1 (6 bases). CDR1 and CDR2 from the germline V gene are SGHVS and FQNEAQ. V lost 5 bases and J 2 bases, leaving 10 bases between the germline ends. The CDR3 is 14 residues long. The chain's CDR3 is CASSLNRAGNTIYF. DNA for the CDR3: TGTGCCAGCAGCCTCAACAGGGCTGGAAACACCATATATTTT. The whole variable domain, remainder taken from reference TRBV7-8 and TRBJ1-3, is GAGVSQSPRYKVAKRGQDVALRCDPISGHVSLFWYQQALGQGPEFLTYFQNEAQLDKSGLPSDRFFAERPEGSVSTLKIQRTQQEDSAVYLCASSLNRAGNTIYFGEGSWLTVV.

The CDR3 sequence is CASSGAGTEAFF. The CDR3 DNA is TGTGCCAGTAGTGGGGCTGGTACTGAAGCTTTCTTT. The rearrangement joins TRBV19 to TRBJ1-1; D may be TRBD1 (5 bases). V was shortened by 5 bases and J by 5 bases, with 9 bases between the two germline ends. The CDR3 extends over 12 amino acids. Germline lookup yields CDR1 LNHDA and CDR2 SQIVND (reference sequence).

A remark on this clone: The junction does not match germline at one end; this may be a read error. The V and J genes are TRBV12-5 and TRBJ1-6, with 10 bases aligning to TRBD1. Germline V gives CDR1 LGHNT, CDR2 FRNRAP. There are 15 residues in the CDR3. The DNA of the CDR3 is TGTGCTAGTGGTTCCTCCTCCCCTCCCGGGACAGGGGCGTCCTTT. Amino acids: CASGSSSPPGTGASF.

J is TRBJ1-4 and V is TRBV7-2, with D maybe TRBD1 (5 bases). The germline V gene has CDR1 SGHTA and CDR2 FQGNSA. The CDR3 is 13 residues long. Deletions cut 5 bases from V and 2 bases from J, with 6 bases between. CDR3 DNA sequence: TGTGCCAGCAGCCGACAGACTAATGAAAAACTGTTTTTT. Its protein product is CASSRQTNEKLFF.

The CDR3 region is CASSPPGQGTGELFF. CDR3 bases: TGTGCCAGCAGCCCGCCGGGACAGGGTACCGGGGAGCTGTTTTTT. The chain carries TRBV4-2 and TRBJ2-2; 9 bases line up with TRBD1. Losses at the gene ends were 4 bases for V and 5 bases for J; bases not matched to a gene: 5. This CDR3 contains 15 residues. The germline CDR1 and CDR2 sequences are LGHNA and YNFKEQ.

The V call is TRBV19, the J call TRBJ1-5, with 8 positions matching TRBD1. CDR3 size: 17 residues. V shed 5 bases and J 1 base; nucleotides not matched to a gene: 10. Germline CDR1 LNHDA, CDR2 SQIVND (reference sequence). Here the CDR3 DNA reads TGTGCCAGTAGTTCGTCCAACAGGGGGACCAGCAATCAGCCCCAGCATTTT. Translating it yields CASSSSNRGTSNQPQHF. Combining the CDR3 with reference TRBV19 and TRBJ1-5 gives the whole variable domain DGGITQSPKYLFRKEGQNVTLSCEQNLNHDAMYWYRQDPGQGLRLIYYSQIVNDFQKGDIAEGYSVSREKKESFPLTVTSAQKNPTAFYLCASSSSNRGTSNQPQHFGDGTRLSIL.

This clone occurred once. The chain combines TRBV14 with TRBJ1-1; perhaps TRBD1 as D (5 bases). V lost 3 bases and J lost 9, with 11 bases in between. This CDR3 has 12 residues. Germline CDR1 and CDR2: SGHDN and FVKESK. CDR3 bases: TGTGCCAGCAGCCACACCGCAGGGAAAGCTTTCTTT. It specifies CASSHTAGKAFF.

The J gene is TRBJ2-5, the V gene TRBV11-3, with D unresolved. Trimming pared 3 bases from V and 2 bases from J, leaving 7 bases between. The germline V gene has CDR1 SGHNT and CDR2 YENEEA. This CDR3 has 13 residues. Here the CDR3 reads CASSFGLQETQYF. The CDR3 region has the DNA TGTGCCAGCAGCTTCGGGTTACAAGAGACCCAGTACTTC.

The V call is TRBV30, the J call TRBJ1-2; a possible D gene is TRBD1 (5 bases). The V gene's germline CDR1 is GTSNPN and CDR2 SVGIG (reference sequence). The CDR3 sequence is 16 residues long. Trimming pared 2 bases from V and 3 bases from J, leaving 19 bases between. In DNA, the CDR3 is TGTGCCTGGAGTCAAGGGGTGTCCAGAGAACACTATGGCTACACCTTC. Protein product: CAWSQGVSREHYGYTF.

The chain is built from TRBV5-4 and TRBJ1-5; D remains ambiguous. The CDR3 runs 15 residues. The germline gives CDR1 SGHNT, CDR2 YYREEE (reference sequence). Trimming took off 0 bases at V and 6 bases at J, with 13 bases between the two ends. CDR3 loop: CASSLDPGLGQPQHF. The CDR3 bases are TGTGCCAGCAGCTTGGACCCAGGCCTGGGTCAGCCCCAGCATTTT.

This chain links TRBV6-1 with TRBJ1-1; the D gene is possibly TRBD1 (5 bases). CDR3 length: 14 residues. V gave up 2 bases and J gave up 5 bases, with 12 bases separating them. CDR1 is MNHNS and CDR2 is SASEGT in the germline V gene. DNA for the CDR3: TGTGCCAGCAGTGAAAGGGGTCCGAGGACTGAAGCTTTCTTT. Translated, it gives CASSERGPRTEAFF.

The rearrangement links TRBV19 to TRBJ1-4; D is perhaps TRBD1 (5 bases). The germline V and J ends were trimmed by 3 bases and 8 bases, with 13 bases remaining between them. Germline CDR1 reads LNHDA; CDR2 reads SQIVND (reference sequence). The length of the CDR3 is 14 residues. CDR3 nucleotide sequence: TGTGCCAGTAGTATGGGGCAGGGTCCGGAAAAACTGTTTTTT. Its protein product is CASSMGQGPEKLFF.

This clone was observed a handful of times. The V gene is TRBV18, the J gene TRBJ1-1; D gene ambiguous. The V and J ends lost 4 bases and 2 bases respectively, with 8 bases between them. CDR3 length equals 13 residues. CDR1 is KGHSH, CDR2 LQKENI, per germline. DNA of the CDR3: TGTGCCAGCTCACTCCAGGAAAACACTGAAGCTTTCTTT. Translation gives CASSLQENTEAFF. The whole variable domain, remainder taken from reference TRBV18 and TRBJ1-1, is NAGVMQNPRHLVRRRGQEARLRCSPMKGHSHVYWYRQLPEEGLKFMVYLQKENIIDESGMPKERFSAEFPKEGPSILRIQQVVRGDSAAYFCASSLQENTEAFFGQGTRLTVV.